This TCR beta chain was captured in a study of cytomegalovirus exposure and HLA in healthy donors. General study points: The listing of 150 or so TCR beta chains classed them as cytomegalovirus-associated.

PCR employed 60 Vbeta and 13 Jbeta primers. The protocol was immunoSEQ multiplex PCR, while the TCRdb copy is restricted to in-frame clones and leaves out a portion. The table has more than 85,000 clones, around 81% seen once. As regards this clone: The antigen remains unidentified.

The CDR3 totals 16 residues. The V and J ends lost 4 bases and 0 bases respectively, with 12 bases between them. Germline V lookup: CDR1 LNHDA, CDR2 SQIVND (reference sequence). Sequenced material: PBMCs. The genes are TRBV19 and TRBJ1-4; D might be TRBD1 (6 bases). The TCR comes from a woman in her thirties in good health and CMV-seronegative. CDR3 in DNA: TGTGCCAGTAGTAGCAGACAGGTCGCAACTAATGAAAAACTGTTTTTT. The encoded protein is CASSSRQVATNEKLFF.